The 9 T cell receptor beta chains presented below share a single source sample, sequenced in a study of Ad26.COV2.S vaccination and SARS-CoV-2 variants. Sequenced by immunoSEQ multiplex PCR; TCRdb stores in-frame clones only, minus some. The sample lists 350,000 to 450,000 clones, approximately 92% occurring once. As for treatment: around 19 received Ad26.COV2.S at low or high dose, single or two shots; several received placebo; per-sample allocation not given. Sample collection was performed on day 63 after the first vaccine or placebo injection. This sample comprised peripheral blood, obtained in a trial of Ad26.COV2.S vaccine versus placebo. The source of these receptors is a person aged 18-60 years who received the Ad26.COV2.S COVID-19 vaccine or a placebo.

This clone has only one observation. The chain combines TRBV19 with TRBJ2-3; no definite D call. Trimming stripped 1 base from V and 1 base from J, with 9 bases between. CDR1 is LNHDA and CDR2 is SQIVND in the germline V gene (reference sequence). The length of the CDR3 is 15 residues. CDR3: CASSIVLVGTDTQYF. The DNA for the CDR3 is TGTGCCAGTAGTATAGTTCTAGTTGGCACAGATACGCAGTATTTT.

The chain links TRBV3-1 (or the pseudogene TRBV3-2) to TRBJ1-2, with 10 bases identical to TRBD1. The CDR3 loop spans 16 amino acids. Trimming removed 6 bases from V and 6 bases from J; junction bases left unmatched: 13. Looked up from germline, CDR1 is LGHDT and CDR2 is YNNKEL (reference sequence). The chain's CDR3 is CASRIPDRGHRDGYTF. Here the CDR3 DNA reads TGTGCCAGCAGGATCCCAGACAGGGGGCATAGAGATGGCTACACCTTC.

The V gene is TRBV5-5, the J gene TRBJ2-3, with 11 positions matching TRBD2. The J segment lost 4 bases and the V segment lost 4 bases, leaving 5 bases of the junction unmatched. The CDR3 length is 15 residues. The germline V gene has CDR1 SGHKS and CDR2 YYEKEE (reference sequence). The CDR3 reads CASSGGTSGPDTQYF. The CDR3 DNA sequence: TGTGCCAGCAGCGGAGGGACTAGCGGACCAGATACGCAGTATTTT. The variable domain in full, completed from reference TRBV5-5 and TRBJ2-3, reads DAGVTQSPTHLIKTRGQQVTLRCSPISGHKSVSWYQQVLGQGPQFIFQYYEKEERGRGNFPDRFSARQFPNYSSELNVNALLLGDSALYLCASSGGTSGPDTQYFGPGTRLTVL.

V and J are TRBV11-2 and TRBJ2-3, with TRBD2 identical over 7 bases. The CDR3 runs to 16 residues. The V gene's germline CDR1 is SGHAT and CDR2 FQNNGV. Unmatched junction bases numbered 6, after V lost 1 base and J lost 2 bases. DNA of the CDR3: TGTGCCAGCAGCTTAGGTTTCCGGGGGGACACAGATACGCAGTATTTT. This codes for CASSLGFRGDTDTQYF.

The rearrangement joins TRBV6-2 or TRBV6-3 to TRBJ1-5; a weak D match, TRBD1 (5 bases). Germline values: CDR1 MNHEY, CDR2 SVGEGT. Between the trimmed V and J ends, which lost 5 bases and 0 bases, there was a span of 14 bases. The CDR3 extends over 16 amino acids. The CDR3: CASSDYRRNSNQPQHF. The CDR3 DNA reads TGTGCCAGCAGTGACTACAGGAGGAATAGCAATCAGCCCCAGCATTTT.

The chain is built from TRBV6-2 or TRBV6-3 and TRBJ1-2; no clear D gene. V lost 6 bases to trimming and J lost 2 bases, with 13 bases between them. Germline V lookup: CDR1 MNHEY, CDR2 SVGEGT. The CDR3 is 14 residues long. CDR3 bases: TGTGCCAGCAGCTCCGACACAATCAACTATGGCTACACCTTC. It specifies CASSSDTINYGYTF.

This clone came up once. The chain combines TRBV20-1 with TRBJ1-5; 9 nucleotides match TRBD1. Germline V lookup: CDR1 DFQATT, CDR2 SNEGSKA (reference sequence). This CDR3 is 13 amino acids long. V lost 3 bases to trimming and J lost 7 bases; unmatched junction nucleotides: 4. CDR3 residues: CSASRDRDQPQHF. CDR3 coding DNA: TGCAGTGCTAGTAGGGACAGGGACCAGCCCCAGCATTTT.

The chain carries TRBV10-1 and TRBJ1-1; 7 bases line up with TRBD1. This CDR3 comprises 13 residues. Per the germline V gene, CDR1 is WNHNN and CDR2 is SYGVQD (reference sequence). V dropped 4 bases and J dropped 7; count of bases not matched to a gene: 6. This chain's CDR3 is CASSARWDSEAFF. CDR3 nucleotide sequence: TGCGCCAGCAGTGCCAGGTGGGACAGTGAAGCTTTCTTT.

The genes are TRBV11-3 and TRBJ2-3, with D possibly matching TRBD2 (7 bases). Germline assignment: CDR1 SGHNT and CDR2 YENEEA. The length of the CDR3 is 18 residues. Trimming cost V 1 base and J 4 bases, with 21 bases left between them. The CDR3 reads CASSLGGGRLRSADTQYF. The CDR3 DNA reads TGTGCCAGCAGCTTAGGGGGGGGCAGGTTGAGGTCGGCAGATACGCAGTATTTT.